This T cell receptor (beta chain) originates from a study of neurological immune-mediated disorders. The V gene's germline CDR1 is DFQATT and CDR2 SNEGSKA (reference sequence). V was clipped by 6 bases and J by 2 bases, with 11 bases between them. This CDR3 contains 13 residues. Many counts were recorded for this clonotype. Its antigen remains unknown. Sample time point: longitudinal time-point 2. Study results and limitations: CDR3 amino acid sequences of expanded clones were not shared across subjects, a result suggesting private repertoires in all groups.

The authors produced cDNA by 5'RACE using 10-nucleotide random UMIs. From the 5' RACE reads, TCRdb called clonotypes with MiXCR, one entry per CDR3 protein. Of roughly 49,000 distinct CDR3 sequences in the sample, about 12% are singletons; the top ten hold roughly 4.3%. The V call is TRBV20-1, the J call TRBJ1-5; the D gene is possibly TRBD1 (6 bases). The specimen was PBMCs. The clonotype was recovered from a male donor with HTLV-1-associated myelopathy (HAM/TSP). The DNA of the CDR3 is TGCAGTGCCGAGCCAGGGGGCAATCAGCCCCAGCATTTT. It translates to CSAEPGGNQPQHF.